The following is a TCR beta chain sequence with its context. As yet, its antigen is unknown. This record belongs to a study of shared clonotypes between healthy human individuals. The method was immunoSEQ multiplex PCR; TCRdb's version includes in-frame clones alone and lacks a portion of them. The data hold some 2,000,000 clones, with about 94% observed a single time. There are 14 residues in the CDR3. Germline V gene data show CDR1 as SEHNR and CDR2 as FQNEAQ (reference sequence). Germline trimming cut 4 bases from V and 2 bases from J; bases unmatched to any gene: 5. Study-wide results and caveats: Generally, estimated richness proved larger in naive subsets than it did in memory subsets. Sorted-subset sequencing, rarefaction showed, was incomplete despite large depth. Lower generation probabilities were found for non-shared clonotypes than for those shared by all four donors.

The TCR originated in a man between 18 and 35 years old in good health. Input material: naive CD4+ T cells sorted from blood. Subset noted: CD45RA+ positively selected. The rearrangement links TRBV7-9 to TRBJ2-7; 7 bases are a match to TRBD1. The CDR3 DNA follows: TGTGCCAGCAGCTCTTCGACAGGGACCTACGAGCAGTACTTC. It translates to CASSSSTGTYEQYF.